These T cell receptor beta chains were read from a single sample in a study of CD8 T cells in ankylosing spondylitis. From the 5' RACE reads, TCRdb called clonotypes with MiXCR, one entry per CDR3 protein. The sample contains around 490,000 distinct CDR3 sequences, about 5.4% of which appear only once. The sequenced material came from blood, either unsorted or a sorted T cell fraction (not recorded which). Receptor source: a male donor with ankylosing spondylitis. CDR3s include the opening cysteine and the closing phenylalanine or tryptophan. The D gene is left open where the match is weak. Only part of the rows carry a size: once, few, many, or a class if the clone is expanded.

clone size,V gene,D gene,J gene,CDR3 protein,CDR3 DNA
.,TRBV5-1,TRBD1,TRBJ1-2,CASSYGQEVYGYTF,TGCGCCAGCAGCTACGGACAGGAGGTCTATGGCTACACCTTC
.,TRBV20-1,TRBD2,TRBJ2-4,CSAGDIAGLLAKNIQYF,TGCAGTGCCGGCGATATAGCGGGACTTCTAGCCAAAAACATTCAGTACTTC
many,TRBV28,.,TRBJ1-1,CASSIWTVAEAFF,TGTGCCAGCAGTATTTGGACAGTAGCTGAAGCTTTCTTT
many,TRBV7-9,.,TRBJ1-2,CASSLVITFHVYTF,TGTGCCAGCAGCCTTGTAATCACTTTCCATGTCTACACCTTC
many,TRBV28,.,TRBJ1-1,CASSGPGKAFF,TGTGCCAGCAGTGGCCCCGGGAAAGCTTTCTTT
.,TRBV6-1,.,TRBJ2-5,CASTSPGTYQETQYF,TGTGCCAGCACCTCCCCAGGAACGTACCAAGAGACCCAGTACTTC
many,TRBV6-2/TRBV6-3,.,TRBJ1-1,CASSLEGGDPRDTEAFF,TGTGCCAGCAGTCTCGAGGGGGGGGACCCACGCGACACTGAAGCTTTCTTT
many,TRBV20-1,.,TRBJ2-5,CSARDARAGETQYF,TGCAGTGCTAGAGATGCGAGGGCGGGAGAGACCCAGTACTTC
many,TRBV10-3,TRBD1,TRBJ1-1,CAISAVGQGDTEAFF,TGTGCCATCAGTGCAGTAGGACAGGGGGACACTGAAGCTTTCTTT
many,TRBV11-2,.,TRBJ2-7,CASTINWSYEQYF,TGTGCCAGCACCATTAACTGGAGCTACGAGCAGTACTTC
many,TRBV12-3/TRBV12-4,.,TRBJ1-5,CASSLQGWNQPQHF,TGTGCCAGCAGTTTACAGGGCTGGAATCAGCCCCAGCATTTT
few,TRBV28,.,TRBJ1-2,CASSTNTGNYGYTF,TGTGCCAGCAGTACAAATACAGGGAACTATGGCTACACCTTC
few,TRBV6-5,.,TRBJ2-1,CATATTYNEQFF,TGTGCCACAGCTACAACCTACAATGAGCAGTTCTTC
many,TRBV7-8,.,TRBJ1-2,CASSLYPPGKGYGYTF,TGTGCCAGCAGCTTATATCCCCCTGGGAAAGGCTATGGCTACACCTTC
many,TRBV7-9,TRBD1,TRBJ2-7,CASSLAQGREQYF,TGTGCCAGCAGCTTAGCACAGGGGCGCGAGCAGTACTTC
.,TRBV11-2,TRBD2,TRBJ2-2,CASRKFLGLATPSNTGELFF,TGTGCCAGCAGGAAGTTTTTGGGACTAGCGACTCCTTCGAACACCGGGGAGCTGTTTTTT
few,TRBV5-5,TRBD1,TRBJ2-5,CASSLVGQSEKTQYF,TGTGCCAGCAGCTTGGTGGGACAGTCCGAGAAGACCCAGTACTTC
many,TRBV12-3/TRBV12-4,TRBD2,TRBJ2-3,CASSLIAGGPKRTDTQYF,TGTGCCAGCAGTTTAATAGCGGGGGGACCGAAACGCACAGATACGCAGTATTTT
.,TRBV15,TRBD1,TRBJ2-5,CATSKRQGETQYF,TGTGCCACCAGCAAACGACAGGGGGAGACCCAGTACTTC
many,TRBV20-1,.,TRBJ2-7,CSARDPDSAGPYEQYF,TGCAGTGCTAGAGACCCAGACTCCGCGGGACCCTACGAGCAGTACTTC
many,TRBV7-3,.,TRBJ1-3,CASSRGPVSSGNTIYF,TGTGCCAGCAGCCGGGGACCGGTGAGCTCTGGAAACACCATATATTTT
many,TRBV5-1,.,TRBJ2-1,CASSLVGYSYNEQFF,TGCGCCAGCAGCTTGGTGGGCTACTCCTACAATGAGCAGTTCTTC
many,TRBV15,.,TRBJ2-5,CATSRDLSQETQYF,TGTGCCACCAGCAGGGACCTATCCCAAGAGACCCAGTACTTC
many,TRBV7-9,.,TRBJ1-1,CASSPFGGEDTEAFF,TGTGCCAGCAGCCCCTTTGGGGGTGAGGATACTGAAGCTTTCTTT
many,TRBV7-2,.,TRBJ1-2,CASSFQEYGYTF,TGTGCCAGCAGCTTTCAGGAATACGGCTACACCTTC
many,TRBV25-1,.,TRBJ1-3,CASSRQGALGNTIYF,TGTGCCAGCAGTAGGCAGGGTGCACTTGGAAACACCATATATTTT
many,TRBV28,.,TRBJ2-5,CASRGFPQETQYF,TGTGCCAGCAGGGGTTTCCCCCAAGAGACCCAGTACTTC
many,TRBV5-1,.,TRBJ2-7,CASSLGLAEYSYEQYF,TGCGCCAGCAGCTTGGGGTTGGCCGAGTACTCCTACGAGCAGTACTTC
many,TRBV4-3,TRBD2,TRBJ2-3,CASSQATSGRGTDTQYF,TGCGCCAGCAGCCAAGCGACTAGCGGGAGGGGCACAGATACGCAGTATTTT
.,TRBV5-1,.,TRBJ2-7,CASSLASPGPSYEQYF,TGCGCCAGCAGCTTGGCCTCACCGGGGCCCTCCTACGAGCAGTACTTC
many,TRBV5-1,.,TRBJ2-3,CASSLASRADTQYF,TGCGCCAGCAGCTTGGCCAGTCGCGCGGATACGCAGTATTTT
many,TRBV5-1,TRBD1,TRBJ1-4,CASSFGTAGNEKLFF,TGCGCCAGCAGCTTCGGGACAGCGGGAAATGAAAAACTGTTTTTT
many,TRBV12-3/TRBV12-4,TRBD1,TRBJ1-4,CASSPGQGPEKLFF,TGTGCCAGCAGTCCAGGACAGGGCCCCGAAAAACTGTTTTTT
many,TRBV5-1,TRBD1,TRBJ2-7,CASSSAPGQGPYEQYF,TGCGCCAGCAGCTCCGCCCCGGGACAGGGACCCTACGAGCAGTACTTC
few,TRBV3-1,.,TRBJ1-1,CASSQAGRGYNTEAFF,TGTGCCAGCAGCCAGGCGGGTCGGGGGTATAACACTGAAGCTTTCTTT
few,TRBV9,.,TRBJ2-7,CASSAHGTYEQYF,TGTGCCAGCAGCGCTCACGGAACCTACGAGCAGTACTTC
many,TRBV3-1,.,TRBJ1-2,CASSQERDLYGYTF,TGTGCCAGCAGCCAAGAAAGGGACTTATATGGCTACACCTTC
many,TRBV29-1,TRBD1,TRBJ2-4,CSGLQGNIQYF,TGCAGCGGGTTACAGGGGAACATTCAGTACTTC
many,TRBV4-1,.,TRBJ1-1,CASSQGKGTGGYTEAFF,TGCGCCAGCAGCCAAGGGAAGGGTACAGGAGGTTACACTGAAGCTTTCTTT
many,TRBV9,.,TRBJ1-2,CASNTGLSNYGYTF,TGTGCCAGCAACACCGGATTGTCAAACTATGGCTACACCTTC
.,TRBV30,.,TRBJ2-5,CAWSGITGQETQYF,TGTGCCTGGAGTGGGATAACTGGTCAAGAGACCCAGTACTTC
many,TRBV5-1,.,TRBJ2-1,CASSLTVPSYNEQFF,TGCGCCAGCAGCCTGACAGTCCCCTCCTACAATGAGCAGTTCTTC
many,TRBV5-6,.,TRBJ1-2,CASSLLTGTAREGYTF,TGTGCCAGCAGCCTACTTACCGGGACCGCGAGGGAGGGCTACACCTTC
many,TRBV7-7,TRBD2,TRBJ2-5,CASSLRAGGSNRETQYF,TGTGCTAGCAGCTTAAGAGCGGGGGGCTCAAACCGGGAGACCCAGTACTTC
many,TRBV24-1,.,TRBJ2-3,CATSDFPGSRFDTQYF,TGTGCCACCAGTGATTTTCCCGGGAGTAGGTTCGATACGCAGTATTTT
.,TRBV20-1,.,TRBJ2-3,CSASGMWGTSTDTQYF,TGCAGTGCTAGTGGGATGTGGGGGACTAGCACAGATACGCAGTATTTT
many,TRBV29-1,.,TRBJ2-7,CSVLTPGNEQYF,TGCAGCGTCTTGACCCCCGGGAACGAGCAGTACTTC
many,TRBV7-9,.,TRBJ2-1,CASSISIEQFF,TGTGCCAGCAGCATTAGTATTGAGCAGTTCTTC
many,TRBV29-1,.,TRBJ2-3,CSVEGADTQYF,TGCAGCGTGGAGGGGGCAGATACGCAGTATTTT
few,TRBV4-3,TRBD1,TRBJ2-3,CASSQVRDSPSTDTQYF,TGCGCCAGCAGCCAAGTCCGGGACAGTCCTAGCACAGATACGCAGTATTTT
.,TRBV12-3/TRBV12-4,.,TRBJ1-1,CASSWGGRNTEAFF,TGTGCCAGCAGTTGGGGGGGGCGAAACACTGAAGCTTTCTTT